These 2 T cell receptor beta chains were sequenced from one sample in a study of control samples from healthy donors and cancer patients (TCRdb year 2020). The library was obtained by the immunoSEQ multiplex PCR assay. The clones in this table, taken by TCRdb from immuneACCESS, are in-frame only. Not every clone is retained; where verified, under half of the shortfall comes from an unresolved V gene, and the cause of the rest is unknown. The sample includes 57,000 or so clones, with around 95% observed a single time. The ten most abundant clones make up 3% to 4% of the sample. The sample consisted of blood. The receptors stem from a man aged 25 to 40 in good health.

V and J are TRBV6-1 and TRBJ1-3; 7 bases fit TRBD1. The germline V gene has CDR1 MNHNS and CDR2 SASEGT. V lost 8 bases, J lost 2 bases, and 3 bases stayed unmatched. This CDR3 comprises 13 residues. For the CDR3, the DNA is TGTGCCAGCGTTACAGGGGCTGGAAACACCATATATTTT. This codes for CASVTGAGNTIYF.

About this clone itself: One junction end does not reproduce the germline sequence, and a read error may be involved. CDR3 amino acids: CASSASGPQETQYF. The CDR3 bases are TGTGCTAGCAGCGCGAGCGGACCCCAAGAGACCCAGTACTTC. This chain joins TRBV7-7 and TRBJ2-5; possibly TRBD2 for D (5 bases). The CDR3 covers 14 residues. CDR1 and CDR2 from the germline V gene are SSHAT and FNYEAQ (reference sequence).